The 29 T cell receptor beta chains below all came from one sample that was sequenced in a study of graft-versus-host responses after intestinal transplantation. Using immunoSEQ multiplex PCR, the repertoire was profiled, and TCRdb retains in-frame clones only, with some absent. Altogether fewer than 95,000 clones are present, about 94% being singletons, with the ten largest covering roughly 0.18%. These receptors lack a known antigen. The sequenced sample was unstimulated CD4+ T cells sorted from spleen or lymph node cells, obtained before transplant. Receptors were obtained from a human donor who was the organ donor for an intestinal transplant.

This sequence joins TRBV11-3 and TRBJ2-7; 10 bases map to TRBD2. With V trimmed by 1 base and J by 7 bases, 4 bases remained unmatched. The CDR3 consists of 14 residues. Germline V gene sequence: CDR1 SGHNT, CDR2 YENEEA. Here the CDR3 reads CASSLAASGGEQYF. For the CDR3, the DNA is TGTGCCAGCAGCTTAGCGGCTAGCGGGGGAGAGCAGTACTTC.

The chain uses TRBV5-4 and TRBJ2-3; 8 bases map to TRBD2. CDR1 is SGHNT and CDR2 is YYREEE in the germline V gene (reference sequence). This CDR3 spans 15 amino acids. V gave up 4 bases and J gave up 5 bases; unmatched junction bases: 9. The CDR3 reads CASSPGGVPRDTQYF. CDR3 DNA sequence: TGTGCCAGCAGCCCGGGGGGGGTCCCACGAGATACGCAGTATTTT. Using reference TRBV5-4 and TRBJ2-3 for the parts outside the CDR3, the full variable domain is ETGVTQSPTHLIKTRGQQVTLRCSSQSGHNTVSWYQQALGQGPQFIFQYYREEENGRGNFPPRFSGLQFPNYSSELNVNALELDDSALYLCASSPGGVPRDTQYFGPGTRLTVL.

The chain couples TRBV5-4 to TRBJ1-1; 7 bases are shared with TRBD1. Germline trimming cut 0 bases from V and 5 bases from J; bases unmatched to any gene: 4. The length of the CDR3 is 14 residues. Germline V gene sequence: CDR1 SGHNT, CDR2 YYREEE (reference sequence). CDR3 sequence: CASSLEGARTEAFF. The CDR3 DNA reads as TGTGCCAGCAGCTTGGAGGGGGCGCGGACTGAAGCTTTCTTT.

The rearrangement uses TRBV6-5 and TRBJ2-7; D gene unclear. The CDR3 runs 11 residues. Germline values: CDR1 MNHEY, CDR2 SVGAGI. Trimming took 6 bases from V and 4 from J, leaving 7 bases between them. CDR3 protein: CASRDDYEQYF. The CDR3 DNA reads as TGTGCCAGCAGGGACGATTACGAGCAGTACTTC.

This chain connects TRBV5-1 to TRBJ2-3; 8 bases are shared with TRBD2. The V and J ends lost 3 bases and 2 bases, in that order; junction bases with no gene match: 8. Germline loops: CDR1 SGHRS, CDR2 YFSETQ. The CDR3 runs to 16 residues. CDR3 protein: CASSSPAGGDTDTQYF. CDR3 DNA: TGCGCCAGCAGCTCCCCCGCGGGGGGCGACACAGATACGCAGTATTTT.

The rearrangement links TRBV6-6 to TRBJ2-5; D call uncertain. The V gene lost 5 bases and the J gene lost 1 base, with 5 bases spanning the gap. The germline gives CDR1 MNHNY, CDR2 SVGAGI (reference sequence). This CDR3 is 12 amino acids long. DNA of the CDR3: TGTGCCAGCAGTAGAACCCAAGAGACCCAGTACTTC. Protein: CASSRTQETQYF.

Only one count was recorded for this clone. The chain joins TRBV7-9 to TRBJ1-3; no reliable D call. Trimming shortened V by 2 bases and J by 8 bases, and 7 bases separated the two germline ends. The CDR3 covers 12 residues. Germline lookup yields CDR1 SEHNR and CDR2 FQNEAQ (reference sequence). Here the CDR3 reads CASSLPVDTIYF. The CDR3 bases are TGTGCCAGCAGCTTACCCGTGGACACCATATATTTT.

The chain employs TRBV28 and TRBJ2-7; 8 bases fit TRBD1. Germline V lookup: CDR1 MDHEN, CDR2 SYDVKM. V shed 6 bases, J shed 5 bases, and the junction held 15 bases outside the gene matches. CDR3 size: 16 residues. The CDR3 sequence: CASRAVEGTGIHEQYF. The CDR3 DNA sequence: TGTGCCAGCAGAGCCGTGGAGGGGACAGGCATTCACGAGCAGTACTTC.

This chain connects TRBV7-3 to TRBJ2-1; 8 positions agree with TRBD2. Looked up from germline, CDR1 is SGHTA and CDR2 is FQGTGA. V was clipped by 3 bases and J by 10 bases; unmatched bases: 14. The CDR3 spans 16 residues. The CDR3 reads CASSFLAGSTMSEQFF. CDR3 DNA: TGTGCCAGCAGCTTCTTAGCGGGAAGTACAATGTCGGAGCAGTTCTTC.

The rearrangement joins TRBV7-3 to TRBJ2-3; 11 bases map to TRBD2. This CDR3 comprises 15 residues. V lost 5 bases to trimming and J lost 1 base; unmatched junction nucleotides: 2. Germline V lookup: CDR1 SGHTA, CDR2 FQGTGA. DNA for the CDR3: TGTGCCAGCAGCATGGGACTAGCGGGCACAGATACGCAGTATTTT. Translated, it gives CASSMGLAGTDTQYF. The full variable domain, its missing parts supplied by reference TRBV7-3 and TRBJ2-3, is GAGVSQTPSNKVTEKGKYVELRCDPISGHTALYWYRQSLGQGPEFLIYFQGTGAADDSGLPNDRFFAVRPEGSVSTLKIQRTERGDSAVYLCASSMGLAGTDTQYFGPGTRLTVL.

The J gene is TRBJ1-2, the V gene TRBV5-5, with 8 positions matching TRBD1. Germline V gives CDR1 SGHKS, CDR2 YYEKEE (reference sequence). Trimming took 4 bases from V and 7 from J; bases not matched to a gene: 9. This CDR3 is 14 amino acids long. CDR3 sequence (DNA): TGTGCCAGCAGCCCATGGACAGGGTTTGCTGGCTACACCTTC. As protein: CASSPWTGFAGYTF.

This chain uses TRBV5-1 with TRBJ2-3; the match to TRBD2 covers 14 bases. Germline trimming cut 3 bases from V and 6 bases from J; bases unmatched to any gene: 9. CDR1 SGHRS and CDR2 YFSETQ come from the germline V gene. The CDR3 has 17 amino acids. The CDR3 nucleotides are TGCGCCAGCAGCTCCCCCGCCGGGACTAGCGGGGGCGATACGCAGTATTTT. This translates into CASSSPAGTSGGDTQYF.

This clone has just one count. The V and J genes are TRBV27 and TRBJ2-3; D is unresolved. Deletions cut 7 bases from V and 0 bases from J, with 14 bases between. From germline, CDR1 is MNHEY and CDR2 SMNVEV (reference sequence). The CDR3 spans 15 residues. The DNA of the CDR3 is TGTGCCAGCACTAATCGTTGGGGAAGCACAGATACGCAGTATTTT. Its protein is CASTNRWGSTDTQYF.

This chain joins TRBV7-2 and TRBJ1-1; no clear D. Germline V gene data show CDR1 as SGHTA and CDR2 as FQGNSA. V lost 5 bases and J lost 1, with 11 bases in between. This CDR3 has 14 amino acids. CDR3 nucleotide sequence: TGTGCCAGCAGCATCGGTTTTTGGAACACTGAAGCTTTCTTT. This sequence encodes CASSIGFWNTEAFF.

The chain has TRBV6-5 and TRBJ2-5, with D unclear. CDR1 is MNHEY, CDR2 SVGAGI, per germline. Trimming removed 6 bases at V and 5 bases at J, with 13 bases between. The length of the CDR3 is 13 residues. The CDR3 DNA reads TGTGCCAGCAGCCTTGAGTTAGAGGAGACCCAGTACTTC. Translated, it gives CASSLELEETQYF.

V is TRBV27 and J is TRBJ1-5, with D unresolved. The CDR3 has 13 amino acids. Trimming left V 6 bases short and J 2 bases short, with 8 bases between. Germline V CDR1 and CDR2: MNHEY, SMNVEV (reference sequence). The CDR3 protein is CASSRGRNQPQHF. In DNA, the CDR3 is TGTGCCAGCAGCCGAGGACGCAATCAGCCCCAGCATTTT.

The chain carries TRBV19 and TRBJ1-5, with D possibly matching TRBD1 (6 bases). The V gene lost 5 bases and the J gene lost 8 bases, with 19 bases spanning the gap. Germline CDR1 LNHDA, CDR2 SQIVND (reference sequence). CDR3 length equals 15 residues. In DNA form, the CDR3 reads TGTGCCAGTAGTTTTCGGGGGCAGACGGTCGAGCCCCAGCATTTT. Its translation is CASSFRGQTVEPQHF.

The chain combines TRBV7-2 with TRBJ2-7, with a weak D call TRBD1 (6 bases). V lost 1 base to trimming and J lost 0 bases, with 13 bases between them. Germline V gene data show CDR1 as SGHTA and CDR2 as FQGNSA. This CDR3 region has 16 residues. CDR3 DNA: TGTGCCAGCAGCTTAGTCGCCAGGGGCCTCTCCTACGAGCAGTACTTC. Encoded protein: CASSLVARGLSYEQYF.

This rearrangement joins TRBV7-2 to TRBJ2-3; D might be TRBD2 (6 bases). This CDR3 contains 15 residues. Germline V CDR1 and CDR2: SGHTA, FQGNSA. V lost 3 bases and J lost 4, with 14 bases in between. CDR3 nucleotides: TGTGCCAGCAGCTTTACTAGCCATGAGGCAGATACGCAGTATTTT. Its protein product is CASSFTSHEADTQYF.

This clone was seen only once. V and J are TRBV28 and TRBJ1-5; D gene uncertain. This CDR3 region has 10 residues. Germline V gives CDR1 MDHEN, CDR2 SYDVKM. The germline V and J ends were trimmed by 9 bases and 5 bases, with 5 bases remaining between them. CDR3 loop: CASGDQPQHF. Written as DNA, the CDR3 is TGTGCCAGTGGAGATCAGCCCCAGCATTTT.

The chain employs TRBV7-9 and TRBJ2-7; D is undetermined. Germline lookup yields CDR1 SEHNR and CDR2 FQNEAQ (reference sequence). Trimming took off 5 bases at V and 2 bases at J, with 10 bases between the two ends. This CDR3 comprises 13 residues. The CDR3 here is CASSAAPPYEQYF. The CDR3 DNA sequence: TGTGCCAGCAGCGCGGCCCCTCCCTACGAGCAGTACTTC.

The rearrangement uses TRBV7-2 and TRBJ1-6; no clear D. Germline assignment: CDR1 SGHTA and CDR2 FQGNSA. Deletions cut 2 bases from V and 8 bases from J, with 19 bases between. The CDR3 runs to 17 residues. The CDR3 DNA follows: TGTGCCAGCAGCTTATCGCCCCCGGGATTCGGGTATTCACCCCTCCACTTT. Translation: CASSLSPPGFGYSPLHF.

The V call is TRBV10-3, the J call TRBJ1-3; no firm D call. Germline CDR1 ENHRY, CDR2 SYGVKD. V was trimmed by 4 bases and J by 2 bases, leaving 6 bases between them. The CDR3 is 13 amino acids. CDR3 residues: CAISADPGNTIYF. CDR3 nucleotides: TGTGCCATCAGTGCGGATCCTGGAAACACCATATATTTT.

The V gene is TRBV7-2, the J gene TRBJ2-5, with TRBD2 matching 9 bases. The germline gives CDR1 SGHTA, CDR2 FQGNSA. This CDR3 contains 16 residues. V lost 0 bases, J lost 6 bases, and 8 bases stayed unmatched. The CDR3 bases are TGTGCCAGCAGCTTAGCGGGGCGGGGGGGCCGGAAGACCCAGTACTTC. It codes for CASSLAGRGGRKTQYF.

The chain combines TRBV12-5 with TRBJ2-7; a possible D gene is TRBD2 (5 bases). The ends were cut back, 2 bases at V and 5 bases at J, with 16 bases in the middle. This CDR3 is built from 15 residues. In germline, CDR1 is LGHNT, CDR2 FRNRAP. CDR3 sequence (DNA): TGTGCTAGTGGTTTGTTCCCCTCCGAGGGCAACGAGCAGTACTTC. It yields the protein CASGLFPSEGNEQYF.

V usage is TRBV9 and J usage is TRBJ2-5; D may be TRBD1 (5 bases). Germline V gene data show CDR1 as SGDLS and CDR2 as YYNGEE. Between the trimmed V and J ends, which lost 4 bases and 0 bases, there was a span of 16 bases. This CDR3 has 16 amino acids. The CDR3 coding sequence is TGTGCCAGCAGCCCATCTGGGGCGCGGTACCAAGAGACCCAGTACTTC. Translating gives CASSPSGARYQETQYF.

The V call is TRBV27, the J call TRBJ1-1; no clear D. The germline gives CDR1 MNHEY, CDR2 SMNVEV (reference sequence). The CDR3 is 14 amino acids. V lost 6 bases, J lost 1 base, and 12 bases lay in between. The CDR3: CASREAGGNTEAFF. Written as DNA, the CDR3 is TGTGCCAGCAGGGAGGCCGGAGGGAACACTGAAGCTTTCTTT.

The gene calls are TRBV19 and TRBJ1-2; 11 bases are a match to TRBD1. This CDR3 spans 16 amino acids. Trimming took 6 bases from V and 0 from J; bases not matched to a gene: 6. The germline V gene has CDR1 LNHDA and CDR2 SQIVND (reference sequence). The DNA of the CDR3 is TGTGCCAGTAGCCGTGGACAGGGGGCCCCTAACTATGGCTACACCTTC. This codes for CASSRGQGAPNYGYTF. The variable domain in full, with the rest retrieved from reference TRBV19 and TRBJ1-2, is DGGITQSPKYLFRKEGQNVTLSCEQNLNHDAMYWYRQDPGQGLRLIYYSQIVNDFQKGDIAEGYSVSREKKESFPLTVTSAQKNPTAFYLCASSRGQGAPNYGYTFGSGTRLTVV.

V gene TRBV4-2 combines with J gene TRBJ2-3; a possible D gene is TRBD2 (6 bases). The germline gives CDR1 LGHNA, CDR2 YNFKEQ. This CDR3 comprises 15 residues. V was trimmed by 1 base and J by 3 bases, leaving 11 bases between them. The CDR3 DNA follows: TGTGCCAGCAGCCAAGCGGGGGAAAGAACAGATACGCAGTATTTT. Translation: CASSQAGERTDTQYF.